The next 21 T cell receptor beta chains were all read from a single sample in a study of T cell repertoires in cytomegalovirus infection. TCRdb reanalysed the reads using MiXCR and keeps one entry per CDR3 protein. The profile shows hundreds of thousands of distinct CDR3 sequences, 20% to 30% of them singletons. The sample consisted of CD8+ T cells from PBMCs. The receptors originated from a human donor in good health (CMV status not recorded). Some clones in this sample may be carry-over from other donors' samples.

In this sample, this clonotype turned up once. At one end the junction does not follow the germline gene, possibly because of a read error. The chain combines TRBV28 with TRBJ2-5; D uncertain. The CDR3 is 11 amino acids. Germline CDR1 and CDR2: MDHEN and SYDVKM. CDR3 amino acids: CANSLRETQYF. In DNA, the CDR3 is TGTGCCAACAGTTTGCGAGAGACCCAGTACTTC.

This rearrangement joins TRBV3-1 to TRBJ2-7; unclear D gene. From germline, CDR1 is LGHDT and CDR2 YNNKEL (reference sequence). This CDR3 has 15 amino acids. The V end lost 0 bases, the J end lost 4 bases, and 13 bases lay between the germline ends. The CDR3 nucleotides read TGTGCCAGCAGCCAAGACACAGATCCCGCTTACGAGCAGTACTTC. Translated: CASSQDTDPAYEQYF.

This clonotype appeared many times. V and J are TRBV7-6 and TRBJ2-1, with D hard to call. The length of the CDR3 is 13 residues. Trimming took off 6 bases at V and 4 bases at J, with 10 bases between the two ends. Germline V gene data show CDR1 as SGHVS and CDR2 as FNYEAQ. CDR3 DNA: TGTGCCAGCAGTGGGTTTGGGTACAATGAGCAGTTCTTC. Translated: CASSGFGYNEQFF.

With respect to this clonotype: A clone one base away is much larger, so this may be a read error. This likely comes from a read error, as the CDR3 has no conserved phenylalanine or tryptophan at its end. The rearrangement links TRBV7-8 to TRBJ1-1; TRBD1 agrees at 7 bases. This CDR3 has 16 amino acids. V trimming: 5 bases; J trimming: 0 bases; junction bases outside the gene matches: 9. Germline V gene data show CDR1 as SGHVS and CDR2 as FQNEAQ. The CDR3 DNA follows: TGTGCCAGCAGCCCAGGGACAGCTTTTATGAACACTGAAGCTTTCCTT. It encodes CASSPGTAFMNTEAFL.

V gene TRBV4-1 combines with J gene TRBJ2-7; no clear D. The CDR3 is 13 amino acids. V was shortened by 2 bases and J by 2 bases, with 7 bases between the two germline ends. Germline CDR1 reads MGHRA; CDR2 reads YSYEKL. CDR3 loop: CASSQTRTYEQYF. The CDR3 region has the DNA TGCGCCAGCAGCCAAACCAGGACCTACGAGCAGTACTTC.

This clonotype was detected many times. The chain recombines TRBV7-3 with TRBJ1-1; 9 bases align to TRBD1. From germline, CDR1 is SGHTA and CDR2 FQGTGA. The trim removed 5 bases at V and 1 base at J, leaving 5 bases unmatched. This CDR3 spans 15 amino acids. Written as DNA, the CDR3 is TGTGCCAGCAGCATGACAGGGGGGAGGAACACTGAAGCTTTCTTT. Amino acids: CASSMTGGRNTEAFF.

The chain uses TRBV20-1 and TRBJ2-5; the match to TRBD2 covers 14 bases. The CDR3 sequence is 21 residues long. The trim removed 0 bases at V and 4 bases at J, leaving 19 bases unmatched. Per germline, CDR1 DFQATT and CDR2 SNEGSKA (reference sequence). The CDR3 DNA reads as TGCAGTGCTAGAGATCCGTTGTATGGGACTAGCGGGGGATTCGCCCCAGAGACCCAGTACTTC. It is translated as CSARDPLYGTSGGFAPETQYF.

The chain recombines TRBV5-4 with TRBJ2-3; D possibly corresponds to TRBD1 (6 bases). There are 14 residues in the CDR3. Germline V CDR1 and CDR2: SGHNT, YYREEE (reference sequence). Trimming stripped 4 bases from V and 1 base from J, with 10 bases between. The CDR3: CASSPRQGTDTQYF. DNA of the CDR3: TGTGCCAGCAGCCCAAGACAGGGCACAGATACGCAGTATTTT.

The V and J genes are TRBV7-8 and TRBJ2-1, with 7 bases fitting TRBD1. This CDR3 has 16 amino acids. CDR1 is SGHVS, CDR2 FQNEAQ, per germline. V was clipped by 4 bases and J by 8 bases; unmatched bases: 14. CDR3 coding DNA: TGTGCCAGCAGCTCGTCCGAGACAGGGTTCAGCTATGAGCAGTTCTTC. Translating gives CASSSSETGFSYEQFF.

The V and J genes are TRBV7-4 and TRBJ2-1; D is perhaps TRBD1 (6 bases). The germline CDR1 and CDR2 sequences are SGHVT and SQSDAQ. The CDR3 is 15 amino acids. Trimming pared 5 bases from V and 2 bases from J, leaving 13 bases between. This CDR3 reads CASSPNREPYNEQFF. The CDR3 DNA is TGTGCCAGCAGCCCCAACAGGGAACCCTACAATGAGCAGTTCTTC.

This sequence joins TRBV7-8 and TRBJ2-1, with TRBD1 matching over 8 bases. The J segment lost 6 bases and the V segment lost 4 bases, leaving 8 bases of the junction unmatched. From germline, CDR1 is SGHVS and CDR2 FQNEAQ. The CDR3 is made up of 15 amino acids. CDR3 coding DNA: TGTGCCAGCAGCTCCCGGGACAGGATGGGCAATGAGCAGTTCTTC. Amino acid sequence: CASSSRDRMGNEQFF.

The chain couples TRBV14 to TRBJ2-7, with TRBD1 matching 7 bases. CDR3 length equals 13 residues. Germline CDR1 reads SGHDN; CDR2 reads FVKESK. Losses at the gene ends were 6 bases for V and 3 bases for J; bases not matched to a gene: 5. The CDR3 loop is CASRGTAFYEQYF. The CDR3 nucleotides read TGTGCCAGCAGGGGGACAGCCTTCTACGAGCAGTACTTC.

The chain is built from TRBV25-1 and TRBJ1-2; D remains unclear. Germline V gives CDR1 MGHDK, CDR2 SYGVNS. Trimming removed 6 bases from V and 5 bases from J, with 13 bases in between. CDR3 length: 13 residues. The CDR3 DNA reads as TGTGCCAGCAGCCCCGGGTACGGGTATGGCTACACCTTC. Its protein product is CASSPGYGYGYTF.

This clonotype was counted only a few times. The rearrangement uses TRBV29-1 and TRBJ2-1; the match to TRBD2 covers 7 bases. Losses at the gene ends were 1 base for V and 1 base for J; bases not matched to a gene: 4. Per germline, CDR1 SQVTM and CDR2 ANQGSEA. CDR3 length: 15 amino acids. CDR3 in DNA: TGCAGCGTTGAAGGGCGGGGAGGGTCCTACAATGAGCAGTTCTTC. Translated, it gives CSVEGRGGSYNEQFF.

This clonotype was detected only a few times. The chain carries TRBV13 and TRBJ2-1; 12 nucleotides match TRBD2. The germline V gene has CDR1 PRHDT and CDR2 FYEKMQ (reference sequence). J lost 8 bases, V lost 3 bases, and 8 bases had no gene match. The CDR3 sequence is 16 residues long. CDR3: CASSFGLAGTIDEQFF. The CDR3 DNA follows: TGTGCCAGCAGCTTCGGACTAGCGGGGACTATCGATGAGCAGTTCTTC. Supplemented by reference TRBV13 and TRBJ2-1, the full variable domain reads AAGVIQSPRHLIKEKRETATLKCYPIPRHDTVYWYQQGPGQDPQFLISFYEKMQSDKGSIPDRFSAQQFSDYHSELNMSSLELGDSALYFCASSFGLAGTIDEQFFGPGTRLTVL.

This CDR3 is CASSYGLAGGIPYNEQFF. The CDR3 bases are TGTGCCAGCAGTTACGGGCTAGCGGGGGGGATCCCCTACAATGAGCAGTTCTTC. This sequence joins TRBV6-5 and TRBJ2-1, with 12 bases lining up with TRBD2. The CDR3 loop spans 18 amino acids. V lost 2 bases to trimming and J lost 2 bases; unmatched junction nucleotides: 7. Germline V lookup: CDR1 MNHEY, CDR2 SVGAGI.

This clonotype was detected ten times or more. This sequence joins TRBV20-1 and TRBJ2-7; D might be TRBD1 (5 bases). V was clipped by 5 bases and J by 6 bases, with 8 bases between them. This CDR3 is 10 amino acids long. The germline gives CDR1 DFQATT, CDR2 SNEGSKA (reference sequence). The CDR3 nucleotides are TGCAGTGCTTCAGACAGCGAGCAGTACTTC. This gives the protein CSASDSEQYF.

The chain joins TRBV29-1 to TRBJ1-2, with TRBD1 identical over 8 bases. The CDR3 loop spans 14 amino acids. From germline, CDR1 is SQVTM and CDR2 ANQGSEA. V shed 0 bases, J shed 6 bases, and the junction held 6 bases outside the gene matches. CDR3 sequence (DNA): TGCAGCGTTGAAGATCGTCAGGGGGCGCATGGCTACACCTTC. It is translated as CSVEDRQGAHGYTF.

This clonotype has a handful of counts. The chain carries TRBV20-1 and TRBJ1-4; 8 positions agree with TRBD1. The CDR3 covers 16 residues. Per the germline V gene, CDR1 is DFQATT and CDR2 is SNEGSKA (reference sequence). V lost 3 bases to trimming and J lost 7 bases; unmatched junction nucleotides: 13. CDR3 DNA: TGCAGTGCTAGGCCCTCGGAGGGGACAGGTGTTGAAAAACTGTTTTTT. It codes for CSARPSEGTGVEKLFF.

The chain employs TRBV7-9 and TRBJ2-5; TRBD2 aligns across 8 bases. The ends lost 5 bases at V and 1 base at J; junction bases unmatched: 9. The CDR3 runs to 16 residues. In germline, CDR1 is SEHNR, CDR2 FQNEAQ (reference sequence). This CDR3 is CASSPVIAGRQETQYF. CDR3 nucleotide sequence: TGTGCCAGCAGCCCGGTAATAGCGGGGCGCCAAGAGACCCAGTACTTC.

This chain joins TRBV7-4 and TRBJ1-2; D may be TRBD1 (6 bases). CDR3 length: 11 residues. Germline V gene sequence: CDR1 SGHVT, CDR2 SQSDAQ. Trimming stripped 4 bases from V and 10 bases from J, with 10 bases between. CDR3 residues: CASSSPGVYTF. CDR3 bases: TGTGCCAGCAGCTCTCCAGGGGTCTACACCTTC.